This T cell receptor beta chain was retrieved from a study of T cell repertoires in cytomegalovirus infection. The CDR3 loop spans 14 amino acids. V dropped 5 bases and J dropped 5 bases, with 12 bases sitting between them. Germline lookup yields CDR1 SGHTA and CDR2 FQGTGA. TCRdb analysed the reads with MiXCR anew, one entry per CDR3 protein. The table records 200,000 to 250,000 distinct CDR3 sequences, 35% to 45% of them present only once. Concerning this clonotype: Its specificity is unknown.

The source material was CD8+ T cells from cultured PBMCs, sampled from culture after CMV antigen stimulation. The receptor was isolated from a human donor in good health (CMV status not recorded). Some clones in this sample may be carry-over from other donors' samples. The chain links TRBV7-3 to TRBJ2-2; possibly TRBD2 for D (6 bases). CDR3 region: CASSIRRGTGELFF. DNA for the CDR3: TGTGCCAGCAGCATACGTCGGGGGACCGGGGAGCTGTTTTTT.